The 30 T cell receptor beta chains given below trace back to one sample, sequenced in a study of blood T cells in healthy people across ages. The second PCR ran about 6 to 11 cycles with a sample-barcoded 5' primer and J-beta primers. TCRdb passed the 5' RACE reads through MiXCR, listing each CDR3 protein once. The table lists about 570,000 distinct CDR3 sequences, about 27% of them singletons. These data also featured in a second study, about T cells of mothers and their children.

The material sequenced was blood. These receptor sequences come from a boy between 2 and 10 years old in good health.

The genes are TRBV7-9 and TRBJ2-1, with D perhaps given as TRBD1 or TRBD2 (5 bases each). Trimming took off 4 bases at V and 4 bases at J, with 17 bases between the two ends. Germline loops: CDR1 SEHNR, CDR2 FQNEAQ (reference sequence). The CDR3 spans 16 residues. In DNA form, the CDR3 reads TGTGCCAGCAGCTCCTCCGGGACCGGCCGTTACAATGAGCAGTTCTTC. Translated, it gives CASSSSGTGRYNEQFF.

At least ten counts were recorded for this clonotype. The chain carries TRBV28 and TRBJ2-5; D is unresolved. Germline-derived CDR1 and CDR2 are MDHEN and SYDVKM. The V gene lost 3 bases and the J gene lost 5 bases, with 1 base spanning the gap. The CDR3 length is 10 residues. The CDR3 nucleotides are TGTGCCAGCAGTTTGGAGACCCAGTACTTC. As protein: CASSLETQYF.

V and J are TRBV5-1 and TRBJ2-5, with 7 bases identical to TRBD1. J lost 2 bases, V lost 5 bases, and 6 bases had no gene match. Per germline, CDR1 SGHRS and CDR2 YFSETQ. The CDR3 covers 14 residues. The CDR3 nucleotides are TGCGCCAGCAGAGTGGGACAGAGGCAAGAGACCCAGTACTTC. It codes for CASRVGQRQETQYF.

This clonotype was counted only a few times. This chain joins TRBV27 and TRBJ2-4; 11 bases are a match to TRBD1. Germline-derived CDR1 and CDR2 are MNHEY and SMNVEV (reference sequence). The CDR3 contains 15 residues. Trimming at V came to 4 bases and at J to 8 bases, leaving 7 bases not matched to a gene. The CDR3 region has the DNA TGTGCCAGCAGTTCCAGGACAGGGGGCAGGGACATTCAGTACTTC. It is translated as CASSSRTGGRDIQYF.

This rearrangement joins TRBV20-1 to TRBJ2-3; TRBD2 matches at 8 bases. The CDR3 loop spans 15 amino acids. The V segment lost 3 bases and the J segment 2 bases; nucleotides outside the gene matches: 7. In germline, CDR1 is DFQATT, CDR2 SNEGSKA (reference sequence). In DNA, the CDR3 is TGCAGTGCTAGGGGGACTAGGATGTACACAGATACGCAGTATTTT. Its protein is CSARGTRMYTDTQYF.

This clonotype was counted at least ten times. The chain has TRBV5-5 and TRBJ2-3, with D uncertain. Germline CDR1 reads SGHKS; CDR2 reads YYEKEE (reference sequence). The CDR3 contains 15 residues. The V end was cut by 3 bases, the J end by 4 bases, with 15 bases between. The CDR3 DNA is TGTGCCAGCAGCTCCGACCGGCATGATGCAGATACGCAGTATTTT. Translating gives CASSSDRHDADTQYF. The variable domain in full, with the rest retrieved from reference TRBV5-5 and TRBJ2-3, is DAGVTQSPTHLIKTRGQQVTLRCSPISGHKSVSWYQQVLGQGPQFIFQYYEKEERGRGNFPDRFSARQFPNYSSELNVNALLLGDSALYLCASSSDRHDADTQYFGPGTRLTVL.

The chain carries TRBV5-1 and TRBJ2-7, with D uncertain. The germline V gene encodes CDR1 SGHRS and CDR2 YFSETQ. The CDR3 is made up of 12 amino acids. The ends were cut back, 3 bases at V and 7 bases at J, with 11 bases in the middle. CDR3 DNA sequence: TGCGCCAGCAGCTCTTCCGGATGGGAGCAGTACTTC. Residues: CASSSSGWEQYF.

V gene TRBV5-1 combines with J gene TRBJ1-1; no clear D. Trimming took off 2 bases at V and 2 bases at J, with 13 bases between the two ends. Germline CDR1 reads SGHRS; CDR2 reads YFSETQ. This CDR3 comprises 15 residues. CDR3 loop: CASSFLWAGNTEAFF. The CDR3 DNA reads TGCGCCAGCAGCTTTTTATGGGCGGGAAACACTGAAGCTTTCTTT.

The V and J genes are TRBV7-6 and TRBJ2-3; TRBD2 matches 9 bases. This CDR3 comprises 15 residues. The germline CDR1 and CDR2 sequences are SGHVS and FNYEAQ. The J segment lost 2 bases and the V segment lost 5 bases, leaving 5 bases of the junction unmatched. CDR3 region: CASSRIAGATDTQYF. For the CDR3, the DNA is TGTGCCAGCAGCCGAATAGCGGGAGCCACAGATACGCAGTATTTT.

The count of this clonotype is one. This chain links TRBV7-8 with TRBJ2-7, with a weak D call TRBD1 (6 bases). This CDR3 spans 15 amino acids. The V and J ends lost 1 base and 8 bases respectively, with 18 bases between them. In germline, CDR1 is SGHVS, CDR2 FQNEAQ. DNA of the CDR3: TGTGCCAGCAGCTTAGTTGGACAGCCGGGATTCCAGCAGTACTTC. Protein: CASSLVGQPGFQQYF.

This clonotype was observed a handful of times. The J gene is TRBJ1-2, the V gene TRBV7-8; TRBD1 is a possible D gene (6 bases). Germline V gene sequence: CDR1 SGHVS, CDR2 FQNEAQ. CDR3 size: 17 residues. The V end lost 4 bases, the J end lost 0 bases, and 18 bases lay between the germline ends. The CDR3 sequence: CASSSQMTGSTNYGYTF. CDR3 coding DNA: TGTGCCAGCAGCTCCCAAATGACAGGCTCAACTAACTATGGCTACACCTTC.

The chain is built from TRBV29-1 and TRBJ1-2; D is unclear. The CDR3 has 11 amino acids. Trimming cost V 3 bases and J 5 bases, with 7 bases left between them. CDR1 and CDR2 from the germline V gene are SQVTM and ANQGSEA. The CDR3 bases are TGCAGCGTTGATAGCGGGTATGGCTACACCTTC. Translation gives CSVDSGYGYTF. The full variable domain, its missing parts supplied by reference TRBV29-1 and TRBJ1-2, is SAVISQKPSRDICQRGTSLTIQCQVDSQVTMMFWYRQQPGQSLTLIATANQGSEATYESGFVIDKFPISRPNLTFSTLTVSNMSPEDSSIYLCSVDSGYGYTFGSGTRLTVV.

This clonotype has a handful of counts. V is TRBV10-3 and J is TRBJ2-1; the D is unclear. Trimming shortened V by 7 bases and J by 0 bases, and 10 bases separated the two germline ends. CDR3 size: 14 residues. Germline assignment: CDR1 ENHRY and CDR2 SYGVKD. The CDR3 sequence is CAITDSGSYNEQFF. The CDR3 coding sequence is TGTGCCATCACCGATAGTGGCTCCTACAATGAGCAGTTCTTC.

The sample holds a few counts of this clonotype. The CDR3 protein is CAITGNPNEQFF. CDR3 bases: TGTGCCATCACGGGCAACCCCAATGAGCAGTTCTTC. The chain combines TRBV10-3 with TRBJ2-1; D unresolved. Trimming stripped 7 bases from V and 6 bases from J, with 10 bases between. The CDR3 covers 12 residues. CDR1 is ENHRY and CDR2 is SYGVKD in the germline V gene.

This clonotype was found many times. The CDR3 spells CSVEEGRTEAFF. The CDR3 coding sequence is TGCAGCGTTGAAGAGGGGCGCACTGAAGCTTTCTTT. The V gene is TRBV29-1, the J gene TRBJ1-1, with D possibly being TRBD1 (5 bases). The CDR3 is 12 amino acids. Germline CDR1 and CDR2: SQVTM and ANQGSEA. Trimming removed 0 bases from V and 4 bases from J, with 6 bases in between.

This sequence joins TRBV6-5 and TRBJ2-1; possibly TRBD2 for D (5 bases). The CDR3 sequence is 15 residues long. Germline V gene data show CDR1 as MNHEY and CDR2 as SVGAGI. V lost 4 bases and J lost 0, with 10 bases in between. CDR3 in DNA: TGTGCCAGCAGTTCCCTAGGGAGCTCCTACAATGAGCAGTTCTTC. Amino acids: CASSSLGSSYNEQFF.

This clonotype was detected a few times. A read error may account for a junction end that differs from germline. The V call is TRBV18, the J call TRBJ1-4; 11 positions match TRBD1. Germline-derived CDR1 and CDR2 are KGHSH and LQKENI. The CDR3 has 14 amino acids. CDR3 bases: TGTGCCAACTCACCCGGGACAGGGGGTGAAAAACTGTTTTTT. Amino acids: CANSPGTGGEKLFF.

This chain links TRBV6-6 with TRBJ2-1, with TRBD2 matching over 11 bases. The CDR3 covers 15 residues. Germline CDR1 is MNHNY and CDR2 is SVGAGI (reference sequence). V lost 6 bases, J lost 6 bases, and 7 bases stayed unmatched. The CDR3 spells CASRHFGTSGNEQFF. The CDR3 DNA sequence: TGTGCCAGCAGACACTTCGGGACTAGCGGCAATGAGCAGTTCTTC.

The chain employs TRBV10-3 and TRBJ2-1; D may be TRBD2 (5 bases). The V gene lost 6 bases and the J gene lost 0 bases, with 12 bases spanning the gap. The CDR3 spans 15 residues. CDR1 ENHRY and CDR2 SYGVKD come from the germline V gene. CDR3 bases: TGTGCCATCAGGGGAACCGGGGTCTCCTACAATGAGCAGTTCTTC. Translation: CAIRGTGVSYNEQFF.

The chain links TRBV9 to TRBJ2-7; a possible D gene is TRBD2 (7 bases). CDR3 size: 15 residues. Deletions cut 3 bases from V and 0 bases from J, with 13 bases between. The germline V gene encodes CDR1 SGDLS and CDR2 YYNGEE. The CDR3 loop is CASSARGTHSYEQYF. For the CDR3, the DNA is TGTGCCAGCAGCGCGCGGGGGACACACTCCTACGAGCAGTACTTC.

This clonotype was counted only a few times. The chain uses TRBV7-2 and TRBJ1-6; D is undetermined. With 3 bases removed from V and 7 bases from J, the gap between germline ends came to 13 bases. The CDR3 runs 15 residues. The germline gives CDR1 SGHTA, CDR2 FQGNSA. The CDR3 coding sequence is TGTGCCAGCAGCTTTTCCGGGAGGAAAAATTCACCCCTCCACTTT. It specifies CASSFSGRKNSPLHF. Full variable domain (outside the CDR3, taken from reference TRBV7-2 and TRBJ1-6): GAGVSQSPSNKVTEKGKDVELRCDPISGHTALYWYRQSLGQGLEFLIYFQGNSAPDKSGLPSDRFSAERTGGSVSTLTIQRTQQEDSAVYLCASSFSGRKNSPLHFGNGTRLTVT.

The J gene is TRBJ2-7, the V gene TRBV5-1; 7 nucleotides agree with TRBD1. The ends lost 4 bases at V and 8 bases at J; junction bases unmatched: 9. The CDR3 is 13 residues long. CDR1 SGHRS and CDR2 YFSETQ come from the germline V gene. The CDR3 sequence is CASSLTGQDKQYF. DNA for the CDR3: TGCGCCAGCAGCCTGACCGGACAGGATAAGCAGTACTTC.

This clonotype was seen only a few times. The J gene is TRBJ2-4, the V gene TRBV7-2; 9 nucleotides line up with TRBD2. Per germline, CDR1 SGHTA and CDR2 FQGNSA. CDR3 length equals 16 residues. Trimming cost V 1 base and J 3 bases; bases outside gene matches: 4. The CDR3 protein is CASSLDSGSLKNIQYF. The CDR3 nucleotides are TGTGCCAGCAGCTTAGATAGCGGGAGCCTCAAAAACATTCAGTACTTC.

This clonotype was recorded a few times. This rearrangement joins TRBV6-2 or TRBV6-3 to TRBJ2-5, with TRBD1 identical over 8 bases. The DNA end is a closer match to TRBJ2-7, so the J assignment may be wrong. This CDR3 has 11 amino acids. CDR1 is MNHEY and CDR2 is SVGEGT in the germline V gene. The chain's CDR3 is CASGQGNEQYF. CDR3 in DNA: TGTGCCAGCGGACAGGGCAACGAGCAGTACTTC.

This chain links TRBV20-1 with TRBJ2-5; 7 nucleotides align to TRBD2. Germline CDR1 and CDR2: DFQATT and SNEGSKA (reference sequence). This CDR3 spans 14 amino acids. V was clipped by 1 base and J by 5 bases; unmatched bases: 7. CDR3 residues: CSARGSGIAETQYF. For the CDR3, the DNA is TGCAGTGCTAGAGGGAGCGGGATTGCGGAGACCCAGTACTTC.

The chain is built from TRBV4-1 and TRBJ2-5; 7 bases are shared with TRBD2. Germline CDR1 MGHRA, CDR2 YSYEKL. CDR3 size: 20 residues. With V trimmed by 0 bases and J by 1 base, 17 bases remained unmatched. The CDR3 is CASSQDPTSVGLGSQETQYF. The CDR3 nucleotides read TGCGCCAGCAGCCAAGACCCAACTAGCGTGGGGCTCGGCTCCCAAGAGACCCAGTACTTC.

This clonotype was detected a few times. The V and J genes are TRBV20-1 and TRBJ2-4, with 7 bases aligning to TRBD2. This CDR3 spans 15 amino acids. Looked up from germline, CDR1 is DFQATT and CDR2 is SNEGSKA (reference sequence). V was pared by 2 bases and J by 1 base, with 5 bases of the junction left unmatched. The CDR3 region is CSARILGGAKNIQYF. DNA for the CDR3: TGCAGTGCTAGAATCCTCGGGGGGGCCAAAAACATTCAGTACTTC.

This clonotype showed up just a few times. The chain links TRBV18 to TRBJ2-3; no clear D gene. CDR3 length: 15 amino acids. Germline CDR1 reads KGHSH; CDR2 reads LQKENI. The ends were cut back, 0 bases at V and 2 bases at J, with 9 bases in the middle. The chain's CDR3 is CASSPPARVTDTQYF. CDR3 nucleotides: TGTGCCAGCTCACCACCGGCGCGAGTCACAGATACGCAGTATTTT.

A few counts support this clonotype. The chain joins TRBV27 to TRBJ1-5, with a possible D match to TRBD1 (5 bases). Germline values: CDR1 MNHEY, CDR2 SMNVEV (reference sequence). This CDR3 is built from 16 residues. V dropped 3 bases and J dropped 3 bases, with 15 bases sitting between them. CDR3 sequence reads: CASSFSARGDNQPQHF. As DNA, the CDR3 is TGTGCCAGCAGTTTTTCAGCTCGGGGGGACAATCAGCCCCAGCATTTT.

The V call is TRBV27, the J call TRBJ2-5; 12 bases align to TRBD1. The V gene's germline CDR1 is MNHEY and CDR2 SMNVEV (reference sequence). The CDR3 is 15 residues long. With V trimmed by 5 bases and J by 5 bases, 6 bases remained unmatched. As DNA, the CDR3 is TGTGCCAGCAGTCAGCCGGGACAGGGGGCTGAGACCCAGTACTTC. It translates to CASSQPGQGAETQYF.